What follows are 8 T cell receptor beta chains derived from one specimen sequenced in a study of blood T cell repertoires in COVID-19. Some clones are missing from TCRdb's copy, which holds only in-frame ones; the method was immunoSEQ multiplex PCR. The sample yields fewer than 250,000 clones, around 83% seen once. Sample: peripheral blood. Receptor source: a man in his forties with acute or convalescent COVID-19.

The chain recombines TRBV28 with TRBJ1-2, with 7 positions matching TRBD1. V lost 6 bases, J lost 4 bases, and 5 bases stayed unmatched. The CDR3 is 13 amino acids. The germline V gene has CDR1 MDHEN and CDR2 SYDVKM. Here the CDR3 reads CASRQQGPYGYTF. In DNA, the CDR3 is TGTGCCAGCAGACAACAGGGGCCCTATGGCTACACCTTC.

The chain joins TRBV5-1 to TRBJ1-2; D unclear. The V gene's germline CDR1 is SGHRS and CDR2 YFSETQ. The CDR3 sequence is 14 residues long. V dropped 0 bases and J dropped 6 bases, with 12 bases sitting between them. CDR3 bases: TGCGCCAGCAGCTTGGGGGTAGCGCGGGATGGCTACACCTTC. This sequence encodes CASSLGVARDGYTF. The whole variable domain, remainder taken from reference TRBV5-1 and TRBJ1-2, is KAGVTQTPRYLIKTRGQQVTLSCSPISGHRSVSWYQQTPGQGLQFLFEYFSETQRNKGNFPGRFSGRQFSNSRSEMNVSTLELGDSALYLCASSLGVARDGYTFGSGTRLTVV.

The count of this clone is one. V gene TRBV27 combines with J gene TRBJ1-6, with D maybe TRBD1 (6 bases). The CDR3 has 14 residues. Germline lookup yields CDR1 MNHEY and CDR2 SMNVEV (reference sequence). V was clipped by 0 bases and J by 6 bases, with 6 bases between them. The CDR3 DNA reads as TGTGCCAGCAGTTTATCACAGGGTAATTCACCCCTCCACTTT. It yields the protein CASSLSQGNSPLHF.

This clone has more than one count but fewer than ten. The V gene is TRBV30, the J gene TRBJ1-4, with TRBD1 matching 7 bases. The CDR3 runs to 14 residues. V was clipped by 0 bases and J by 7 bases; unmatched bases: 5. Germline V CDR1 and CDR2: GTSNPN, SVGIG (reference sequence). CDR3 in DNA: TGTGCCTGGAGTGTAGGGCAGGGGGGTGAAAAACTGTTTTTT. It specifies CAWSVGQGGEKLFF.

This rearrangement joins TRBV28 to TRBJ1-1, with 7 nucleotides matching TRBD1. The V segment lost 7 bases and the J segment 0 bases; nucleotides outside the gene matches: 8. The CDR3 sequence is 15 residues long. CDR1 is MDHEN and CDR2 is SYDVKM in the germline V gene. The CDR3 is CASTRGDTMNTEAFF. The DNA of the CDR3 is TGTGCCAGCACCAGGGGGGACACCATGAACACTGAAGCTTTCTTT.

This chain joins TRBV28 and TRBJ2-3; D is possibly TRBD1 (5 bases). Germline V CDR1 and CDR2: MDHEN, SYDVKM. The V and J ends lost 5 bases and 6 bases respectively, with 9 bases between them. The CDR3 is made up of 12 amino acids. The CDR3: CASSRRADTQYF. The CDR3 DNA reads TGTGCCAGCAGTCGCAGGGCGGATACGCAGTATTTT.

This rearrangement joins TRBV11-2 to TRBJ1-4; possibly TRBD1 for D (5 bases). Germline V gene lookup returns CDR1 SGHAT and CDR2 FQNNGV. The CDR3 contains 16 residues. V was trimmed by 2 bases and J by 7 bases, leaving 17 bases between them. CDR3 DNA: TGTGCCAGCAGCTTACCCCCTCAGGGAACGGCTGAAAAACTGTTTTTT. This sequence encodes CASSLPPQGTAEKLFF.

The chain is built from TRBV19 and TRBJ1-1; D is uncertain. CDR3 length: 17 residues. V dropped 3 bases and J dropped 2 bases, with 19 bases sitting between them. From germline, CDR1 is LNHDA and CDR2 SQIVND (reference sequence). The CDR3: CASSMGRASFANTEAFF. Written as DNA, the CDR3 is TGTGCCAGTAGTATGGGGAGAGCAAGTTTCGCCAACACTGAAGCTTTCTTT.